This record concerns one T cell receptor (beta chain) sequence. Its cognate antigen is unknown. The data were obtained in a study of T cell responses to AZD1222 COVID-19 vaccine. Measured with immunoSEQ multiplex PCR; TCRdb has only the in-frame clones, and not every one. Of 75,000 to 100,000 clones in the sample, 65% to 90% were seen once. Trimming stripped 10 bases from V and 0 bases from J, with 15 bases between. Germline V lookup: CDR1 MDHEN, CDR2 SYDVKM. The CDR3 has 14 amino acids. Study-wide findings and caveats: Mapped onto spike, vaccine-associated CD4 TCRs spanned it and were dominant at 160-218 and 743-854.

The gene calls are TRBV28 and TRBJ1-1; no definite D call. The specimen comprised peripheral blood, sampled on day 0 of AZD1222 vaccination. The TCR was taken from an adult in good health. The CDR3, as DNA: TGTGCCACGGAGGTGGGAGGCATGAACACTGAAGCTTTCTTT. Its translation: CATEVGGMNTEAFF.